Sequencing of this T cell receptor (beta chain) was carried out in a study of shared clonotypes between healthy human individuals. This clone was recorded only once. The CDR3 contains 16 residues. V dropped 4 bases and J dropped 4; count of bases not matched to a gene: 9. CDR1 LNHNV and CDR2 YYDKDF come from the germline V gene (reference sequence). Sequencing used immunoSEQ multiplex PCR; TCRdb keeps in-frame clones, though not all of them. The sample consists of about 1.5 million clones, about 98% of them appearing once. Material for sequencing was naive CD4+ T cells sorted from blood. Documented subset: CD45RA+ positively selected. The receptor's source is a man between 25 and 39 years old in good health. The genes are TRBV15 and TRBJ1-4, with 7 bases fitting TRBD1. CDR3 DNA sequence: TGTGCCACCAGCAACAAGGGGGGACAGCATAATGAAAAACTGTTTTTT. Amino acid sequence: CATSNKGGQHNEKLFF. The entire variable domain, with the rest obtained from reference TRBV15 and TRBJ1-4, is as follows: DAMVIQNPRYQVTQFGKPVTLSCSQTLNHNVMYWYQQKSSQAPKLLFHYYDKDFNNEADTPDNFQSRRPNTSFCFLDIRSPGLGDTAMYLCATSNKGGQHNEKLFFGSGTQLSVL.